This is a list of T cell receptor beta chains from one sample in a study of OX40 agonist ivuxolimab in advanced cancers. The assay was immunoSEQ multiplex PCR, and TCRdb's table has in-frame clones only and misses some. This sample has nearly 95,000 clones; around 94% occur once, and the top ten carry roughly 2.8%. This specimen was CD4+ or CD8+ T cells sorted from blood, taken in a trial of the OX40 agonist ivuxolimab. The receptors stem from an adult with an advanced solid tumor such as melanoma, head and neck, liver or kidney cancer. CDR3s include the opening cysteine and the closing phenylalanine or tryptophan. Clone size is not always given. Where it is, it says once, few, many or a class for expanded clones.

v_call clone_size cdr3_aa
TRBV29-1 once CSVPGLAGKYNEQFF
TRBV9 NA CASSGETQYF
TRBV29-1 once CSVGQGGHEQYF
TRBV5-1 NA CASSSRGNLYEQYF
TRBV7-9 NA CASSYKQGWGEQYF
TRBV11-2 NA CASSMGLAGGSLEYEQYF
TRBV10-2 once CASSEKDRGDSPLHF
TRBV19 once CASSILGGSYEQYF
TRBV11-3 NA CASSLLWHEAFF
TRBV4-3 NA CASSLGGAGDTQYF
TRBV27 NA CASSLSLGYTGELFF
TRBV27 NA CASSLGGRDTEAFF
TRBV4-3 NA CASSPSAPSTDTQYF
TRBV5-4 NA CASSLDRGSSYEQYF
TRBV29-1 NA CSVELPSGDNEQFF
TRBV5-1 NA CASSFRGSGANVLTF
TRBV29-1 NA CSVSGLAGEETQYF
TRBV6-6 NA CASSDRWTLQETQYF
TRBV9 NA CASSPNVGSYEQYF
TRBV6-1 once CASSEAQGFIDRTDTQYF
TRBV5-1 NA CASSLAAQAFTYNEQFF
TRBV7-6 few CASSLGGTGELFF